This T cell receptor beta chain was recovered during a study of CD8+CD57+ T cells in acquired aplastic anemia. Study summary: Roughly 3.2 ug was the average amount of DNA from sorted CD4+ and CD8+ cells. Findings of the study overall: Significant differences in CD8+ Simpson's diversity were not observed between patients and controls. It was found that under 30 CD8+ CDR3 sequences were shared between patients and controls.

Whoever was chosen for sequencing had shown CD8+CD57+ cell expansion by flow cytometry. Acquired aplastic anemia of severe grade affected all patients. Of note for this clonotype: Its antigen is currently unknown.

Germline assignment: CDR1 MDHEN and CDR2 SYDVKM. The CDR3 is made up of 15 amino acids. V was pared by 7 bases and J by 4 bases, with 9 bases of the junction left unmatched. Investigators profiled TCR beta VDJ and CDR3 from genomic DNA template. TCRdb redid the calling of the reads with MiXCR, one entry per CDR3 protein. The sample carries under 200,000 distinct CDR3 sequences, 48% recorded once. The sample comprised sorted CD4+, CD8+, or CD8+CD57+ T cells (not recorded which) from PBMCs. This sequence originates from a human donor with aplastic anemia. This rearrangement joins TRBV28 to TRBJ2-2, with 7 positions matching TRBD1. Written as DNA, the CDR3 is TGTGCCAGCAAAGTACAGGGGAGCGGCACCGGGGAGCTGTTTTTT. This codes for CASKVQGSGTGELFF. The full variable domain, in which reference TRBV28 and TRBJ2-2 provide the parts outside the CDR3, is DVKVTQSSRYLVKRTGEKVFLECVQDMDHENMFWYRQDPGLGLRLIYFSYDVKMKEKGDIPEGYSVSREKKERFSLILESASTNQTSMYLCASKVQGSGTGELFFGEGSRLTVL.